This TCR beta chain was documented in a study of shared clonotypes between healthy human individuals. Details on this clone: Its matching antigen is unknown.

Germline CDR1 MDHEN, CDR2 SYDVKM. The CDR3 runs to 13 residues. V was clipped by 5 bases and J by 4 bases, with 11 bases between them. On sorted subsets, replicate PCRs used approximately 190 ng DNA, or 25,000 to 35,000 T cell genomes. This table comes from immunoSEQ multiplex PCR, and its TCRdb copy is limited to in-frame clones, with some not included. Of millions of clones listed, roughly 94% are singletons. CD45RA+ naive and CD45RA-negative memory subsets were separated from CD4+ cells. Study-wide results and caveats: Of the naive CD4 clonotypes, about 5.4% were shared across several donors.

The V call is TRBV28, the J call TRBJ2-5, with D possibly being TRBD1 (6 bases). The sequencing input was naive CD4+ T cells sorted from blood. Indicated subset: CD45RA+ positively selected. The TCR originated in a young man in good health. For the CDR3, the DNA is TGTGCCAGCAGTCGACAGGTCCCAGAGACCCAGTACTTC. Encoded protein: CASSRQVPETQYF. The variable domain in full, completed from reference TRBV28 and TRBJ2-5, reads DVKVTQSSRYLVKRTGEKVFLECVQDMDHENMFWYRQDPGLGLRLIYFSYDVKMKEKGDIPEGYSVSREKKERFSLILESASTNQTSMYLCASSRQVPETQYFGPGTRLLVL.